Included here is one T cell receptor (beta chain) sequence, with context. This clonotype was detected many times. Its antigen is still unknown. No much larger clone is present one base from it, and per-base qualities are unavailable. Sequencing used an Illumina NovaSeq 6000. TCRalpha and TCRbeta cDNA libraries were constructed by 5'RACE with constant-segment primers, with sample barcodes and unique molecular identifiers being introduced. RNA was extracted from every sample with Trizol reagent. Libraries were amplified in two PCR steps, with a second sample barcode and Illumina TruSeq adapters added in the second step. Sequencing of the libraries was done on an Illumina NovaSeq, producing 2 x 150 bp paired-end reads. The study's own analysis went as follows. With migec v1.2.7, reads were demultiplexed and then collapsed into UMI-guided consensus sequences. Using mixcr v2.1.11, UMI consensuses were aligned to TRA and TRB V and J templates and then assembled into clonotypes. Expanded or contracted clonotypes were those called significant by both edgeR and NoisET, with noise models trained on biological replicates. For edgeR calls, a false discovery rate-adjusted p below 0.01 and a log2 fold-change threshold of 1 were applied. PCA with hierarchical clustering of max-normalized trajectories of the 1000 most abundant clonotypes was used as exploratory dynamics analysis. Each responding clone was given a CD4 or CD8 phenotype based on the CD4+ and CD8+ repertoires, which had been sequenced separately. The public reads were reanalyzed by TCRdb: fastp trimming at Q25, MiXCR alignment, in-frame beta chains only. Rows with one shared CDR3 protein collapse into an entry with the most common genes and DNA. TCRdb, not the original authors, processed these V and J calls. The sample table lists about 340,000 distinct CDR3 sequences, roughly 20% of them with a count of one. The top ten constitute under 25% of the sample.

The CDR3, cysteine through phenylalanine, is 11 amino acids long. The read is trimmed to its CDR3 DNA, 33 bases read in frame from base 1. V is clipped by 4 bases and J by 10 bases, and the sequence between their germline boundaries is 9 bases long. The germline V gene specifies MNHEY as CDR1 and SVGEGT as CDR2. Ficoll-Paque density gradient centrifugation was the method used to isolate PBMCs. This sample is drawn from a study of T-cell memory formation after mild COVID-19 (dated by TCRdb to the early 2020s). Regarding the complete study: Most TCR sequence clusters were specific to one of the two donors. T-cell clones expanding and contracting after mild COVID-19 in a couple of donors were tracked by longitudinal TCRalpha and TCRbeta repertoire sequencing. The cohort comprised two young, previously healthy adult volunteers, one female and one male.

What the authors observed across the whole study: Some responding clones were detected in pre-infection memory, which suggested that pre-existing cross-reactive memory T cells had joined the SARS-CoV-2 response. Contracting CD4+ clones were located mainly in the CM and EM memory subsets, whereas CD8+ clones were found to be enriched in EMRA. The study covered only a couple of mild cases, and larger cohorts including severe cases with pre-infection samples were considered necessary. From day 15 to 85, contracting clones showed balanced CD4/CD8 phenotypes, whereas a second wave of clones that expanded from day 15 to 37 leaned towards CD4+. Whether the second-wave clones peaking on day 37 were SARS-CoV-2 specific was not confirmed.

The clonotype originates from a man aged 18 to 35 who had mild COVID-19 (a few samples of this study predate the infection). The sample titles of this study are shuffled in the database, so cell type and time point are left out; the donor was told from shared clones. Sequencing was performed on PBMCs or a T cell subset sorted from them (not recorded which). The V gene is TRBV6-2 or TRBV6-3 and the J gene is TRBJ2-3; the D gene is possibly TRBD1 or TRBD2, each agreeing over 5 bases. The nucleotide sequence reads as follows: TGTGCCAGCAGTTCCTCGGGGCCGCAGTATTTT. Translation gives CASSSSGPQYF.